The clone carrying this TCR beta chain appeared a few times. Antigen: not known. These data are taken from a study of T-cell memory formation after mild COVID-19. Overall study findings and caveats: The CD4+ clones that contracted clustered mainly within CM and EM, and the CD8+ clones concentrated in EMRA.

TCRdb itself ran the 5' RACE reads through MiXCR, one entry per CDR3 protein. Among roughly 400,000 distinct CDR3 sequences listed, around a sixth were seen once. The ends were cut back, 3 bases at V and 3 bases at J, with 15 bases in the middle. Germline CDR1 SGHRS, CDR2 YFSETQ. This CDR3 contains 15 residues. The chain couples TRBV5-1 to TRBJ1-1, with D possibly being TRBD1 (5 bases). The source material was PBMCs or a T cell subset sorted from them (not recorded which). The TCR was taken from a man aged 18 to 29 who had mild COVID-19 (a few samples of this study predate the infection). Cell type and time point are not known. The CDR3 loop is CASSSTEGMYTEAFF. DNA for the CDR3: TGCGCCAGCAGCTCCACGGAGGGGATGTACACTGAAGCTTTCTTT. The full variable domain, rest sourced from reference TRBV5-1 and TRBJ1-1, is KAGVTQTPRYLIKTRGQQVTLSCSPISGHRSVSWYQQTPGQGLQFLFEYFSETQRNKGNFPGRFSGRQFSNSRSEMNVSTLELGDSALYLCASSSTEGMYTEAFFGQGTRLTVV.